This entry lists 32 T cell receptor beta chains sequenced from one sample in a study of naive and memory T cell subsets. The beta constant-region primer was an equimolar mix of two oligonucleotides covering TRBC1 and TRBC2. Four rounds of PCR amplified the ligated cDNA using nested alpha and beta constant-region primers plus SP2. TCRdb used MiXCR to reprocess the UMI-ligation and nested PCR reads, holding one entry per CDR3 protein. Of more than 6,000 distinct CDR3 sequences listed, about 30% were seen once; the top ten hold roughly three fifths. Sample: CD8+ TEMRA cells from blood. Documented subset: effector memory re-expressing CD45RA, CD45RA+ CD27-. The receptors were sampled from a human donor in good health.

V and J are TRBV15 and TRBJ1-1, with D perhaps TRBD1 (6 bases). The CDR3 length is 15 residues. With 6 bases removed from V and 3 bases from J, the gap between germline ends came to 17 bases. In germline, CDR1 is LNHNV, CDR2 YYDKDF (reference sequence). The CDR3 reads CATSETTGQYTEAFF. The CDR3 DNA sequence: TGTGCCACCAGTGAAACTACTGGACAGTACACTGAAGCTTTCTTT.

This clonotype was found a few times. This chain links TRBV7-3 with TRBJ2-5, with D hard to call. The CDR3 loop spans 14 amino acids. From germline, CDR1 is SGHTA and CDR2 FQGTGA. Trimming left V 1 base short and J 5 bases short, with 11 bases between. The DNA of the CDR3 is TGTGCCAGCAGCTTAAACGGTGCTGCCGAGACCCAGTACTTC. This codes for CASSLNGAAETQYF.

There are a few counts of this clonotype. The chain recombines TRBV13 with TRBJ2-1; D is unresolved. Germline V gene sequence: CDR1 PRHDT, CDR2 FYEKMQ (reference sequence). This CDR3 is 13 amino acids long. V was clipped by 0 bases and J by 6 bases, with 6 bases between them. CDR3 sequence (DNA): TGTGCCAGCAGCTTAGGGACGATCAATGAGCAGTTCTTC. Protein: CASSLGTINEQFF.

The chain is built from TRBV7-9 and TRBJ2-5; a weak D match, TRBD1 (5 bases). Trimming took 6 bases from V and 4 from J, leaving 12 bases between them. Germline V gene sequence: CDR1 SEHNR, CDR2 FQNEAQ (reference sequence). The length of the CDR3 is 13 residues. The chain's CDR3 is CASRQQVGETQYF. The CDR3, as DNA: TGTGCCAGCAGACAACAGGTGGGAGAGACCCAGTACTTC.

A few counts support this clonotype. CDR3 sequence reads: CASSLGASSYNEQFF. The CDR3 DNA reads as TGTGCCAGCAGCTTGGGGGCTAGCTCCTACAATGAGCAGTTCTTC. The chain is built from TRBV7-9 and TRBJ2-1; D perhaps matches TRBD1 (6 bases). CDR3 size: 15 residues. Trimming stripped 3 bases from V and 0 bases from J, with 9 bases between. From germline, CDR1 is SEHNR and CDR2 FQNEAQ (reference sequence).

This chain links TRBV18 with TRBJ2-7; D is perhaps TRBD1 (5 bases). Germline values: CDR1 KGHSH, CDR2 LQKENI. The V end was cut by 3 bases, the J end by 1 base, with 7 bases between. The CDR3 extends over 13 amino acids. CDR3 DNA: TGTGCCAGCTCACCGTACAGGTCCTACGAGCAGTACTTC. It is translated as CASSPYRSYEQYF. Looking up the rest from reference TRBV18 and TRBJ2-7 gives the full variable domain: NAGVMQNPRHLVRRRGQEARLRCSPMKGHSHVYWYRQLPEEGLKFMVYLQKENIIDESGMPKERFSAEFPKEGPSILRIQQVVRGDSAAYFCASSPYRSYEQYFGPGTRLTVT.

The V and J genes are TRBV3-1 and TRBJ2-7; TRBD2 matches at 8 bases. The CDR3 loop spans 14 amino acids. Per germline, CDR1 LGHDT and CDR2 YNNKEL (reference sequence). V trimming: 2 bases; J trimming: 3 bases; junction bases outside the gene matches: 3. The DNA of the CDR3 is TGTGCCAGCAGCCAACCGGGAGGGATCTACGAGCAGTACTTC. This sequence encodes CASSQPGGIYEQYF.

This clonotype is a singleton in its sample. The rearrangement uses TRBV7-3 and TRBJ2-5; TRBD1 is a possible D gene (5 bases). The CDR3 sequence is 13 residues long. The ends were cut back, 5 bases at V and 5 bases at J, with 12 bases in the middle. The germline gives CDR1 SGHTA, CDR2 FQGTGA. This chain's CDR3 is CASSEAGIETQYF. The CDR3 nucleotides are TGTGCCAGCAGCGAGGCAGGGATCGAGACCCAGTACTTC.

This clonotype came up a few times. The J gene is TRBJ2-3, the V gene TRBV7-9; TRBD2 aligns across 12 bases. In germline, CDR1 is SEHNR, CDR2 FQNEAQ (reference sequence). CDR3 size: 16 residues. Trimming cost V 5 bases and J 4 bases; bases outside gene matches: 7. In nucleotides, the CDR3 is TGTGCCAGCAGCCATCCGACTAGCGGGAGCCCAGATACGCAGTATTTT. Translating gives CASSHPTSGSPDTQYF.

The V gene is TRBV7-3, the J gene TRBJ2-3; tentatively, D is TRBD1 (6 bases). There are 18 residues in the CDR3. Trimming shortened V by 5 bases and J by 6 bases, and 27 bases separated the two germline ends. CDR1 and CDR2 (germline): SGHTA, FQGTGA. CDR3 DNA sequence: TGTGCCAGCAGCAATCCTGATTCCCCAGGGGAGAATGCGGATACGCAGTATTTT. It is translated as CASSNPDSPGENADTQYF.

V and J are TRBV7-2 and TRBJ2-3; 13 nucleotides align to TRBD2. The CDR3 has 17 amino acids. Per the germline V gene, CDR1 is SGHTA and CDR2 is FQGNSA. Losses at the gene ends were 1 base for V and 1 base for J; bases not matched to a gene: 2. CDR3 DNA: TGTGCCAGCAGCTTAGAACTAGCGGGAGGGGGCACAGATACGCAGTATTTT. Its translation: CASSLELAGGGTDTQYF.

This CDR3 is CASSLEANNEQYF. The CDR3 nucleotides are TGTGCCAGCAGCTTAGAGGCGAACAACGAGCAGTACTTC. The J gene is TRBJ2-7, the V gene TRBV7-9; unclear D gene. V dropped 1 base and J dropped 5 bases, with 9 bases sitting between them. Germline-derived CDR1 and CDR2 are SEHNR and FQNEAQ (reference sequence). The length of the CDR3 is 13 residues.

The V and J genes are TRBV12-3 or TRBV12-4 and TRBJ2-1; TRBD2 aligns across 11 bases. V gave up 5 bases and J gave up 2 bases; unmatched junction bases: 8. The CDR3 length is 17 residues. CDR3 loop: CASSPATSGNPYNEQFF. CDR3 nucleotides: TGTGCCAGCAGTCCAGCGACTAGCGGGAACCCCTACAATGAGCAGTTCTTC.

This clonotype appeared a few times. CDR3 sequence (DNA): TGTGCCAGCAGTAGGGTGAGCTCCTACAATGAGCAGTTCTTC. Protein sequence: CASSRVSSYNEQFF. The chain uses TRBV6-2 or TRBV6-3 and TRBJ2-1; no clear D gene. Looked up from germline, CDR1 is MNHEY and CDR2 is SVGEGT. Trimming removed 5 bases at V and 0 bases at J, with 8 bases between. The CDR3 has 14 amino acids.

This clonotype is a singleton in its sample. The chain recombines TRBV7-8 with TRBJ2-1; the D is unclear. The CDR3 is 15 residues long. Between the trimmed V and J ends, which lost 2 bases and 2 bases, there was a span of 10 bases. Germline V CDR1 and CDR2: SGHVS, FQNEAQ. The CDR3 reads CASSLMWEPYNEQFF. The CDR3 region has the DNA TGTGCCAGCAGCTTAATGTGGGAACCCTACAATGAGCAGTTCTTC.

This clonotype was counted a few times. The chain uses TRBV3-1 and TRBJ2-7; no clear D gene. Trimming left V 2 bases short and J 5 bases short, with 19 bases between. The CDR3 loop spans 16 amino acids. From germline, CDR1 is LGHDT and CDR2 YNNKEL (reference sequence). CDR3 nucleotide sequence: TGTGCCAGCAGCCAACTACTCCCCCAGGCACGGGACGAGCAGTACTTC. Its translation: CASSQLLPQARDEQYF.

This clonotype was found many times. The rearrangement joins TRBV7-2 to TRBJ2-7, with D possibly being TRBD1 (5 bases). The CDR3 runs 15 residues. Per germline, CDR1 SGHTA and CDR2 FQGNSA. Trimming pared 4 bases from V and 2 bases from J, leaving 15 bases between. In nucleotides, the CDR3 is TGTGCCAGCAGCTCCTACCGGGCAGGGACCTACGAGCAGTACTTC. Translation: CASSSYRAGTYEQYF.

This clonotype has a handful of counts. The chain uses TRBV19 and TRBJ2-7; D unresolved. V lost 5 bases and J lost 6, with 14 bases in between. Germline CDR1 and CDR2: LNHDA and SQIVND (reference sequence). The CDR3 runs 13 residues. The CDR3 region is CASSRGFLSEQYF. CDR3 sequence (DNA): TGTGCCAGTAGTCGCGGCTTCCTGAGCGAGCAGTACTTC.

The chain carries TRBV9 and TRBJ2-1; D gene uncertain. CDR3 length: 14 amino acids. Deletions cut 6 bases from V and 7 bases from J, with 17 bases between. Germline V lookup: CDR1 SGDLS, CDR2 YYNGEE. The CDR3 is CASTGPPEGNEQFF. The CDR3 bases are TGTGCCAGCACCGGGCCCCCCGAAGGAAATGAGCAGTTCTTC.

The CDR3 DNA sequence: TGCGCCAGCAGCCAACGACCCGATAGCGATGAGCAGTTCTTC. The encoded protein is CASSQRPDSDEQFF. V gene TRBV4-3 combines with J gene TRBJ2-1; a weak D match, TRBD2 (5 bases). The length of the CDR3 is 14 residues. Germline loops: CDR1 LGHNA, CDR2 YSLEER. Trimming took 2 bases from V and 8 from J, leaving 13 bases between them.

This clonotype was detected many times. The chain combines TRBV27 with TRBJ1-1, with TRBD1 as a possible D gene (6 bases). The CDR3 covers 13 residues. Germline-derived CDR1 and CDR2 are MNHEY and SMNVEV (reference sequence). Trimming took 5 bases from V and 3 from J, leaving 10 bases between them. CDR3 in DNA: TGTGCCAGCAGTACAGGGATCTACACTGAAGCTTTCTTT. This translates into CASSTGIYTEAFF.

This clonotype came up a few times. The CDR3 sequence is CSVRALGTEAFF. The CDR3 DNA sequence: TGCAGCGTTAGAGCCCTCGGCACTGAAGCTTTCTTT. The J gene is TRBJ1-1, the V gene TRBV29-1; D is unresolved. This CDR3 is 12 amino acids long. Germline V gene sequence: CDR1 SQVTM, CDR2 ANQGSEA. V was cut by 5 bases and J by 4 bases, with 11 bases left in between.

This clonotype was observed a handful of times. This chain uses TRBV4-2 with TRBJ2-1; 7 bases align to TRBD2. Germline CDR1 is LGHNA and CDR2 is YNFKEQ. V trimming: 5 bases; J trimming: 2 bases; junction bases outside the gene matches: 3. This CDR3 has 14 amino acids. As DNA, the CDR3 is TGTGCCAGCAGCGAACTAGCGACCTACAATGAGCAGTTCTTC. Amino acid sequence: CASSELATYNEQFF.

The chain joins TRBV7-9 to TRBJ2-3, with TRBD2 matching 7 bases. In germline, CDR1 is SEHNR, CDR2 FQNEAQ (reference sequence). The CDR3 is made up of 17 amino acids. V lost 2 bases, J lost 0 bases, and 8 bases stayed unmatched. CDR3 in amino acids: CASSLRAGEQSTDTQYF. Here the CDR3 DNA reads TGTGCCAGCAGCTTACGGGCGGGGGAGCAGAGCACAGATACGCAGTATTTT.

This clonotype occurred once. The chain couples TRBV12-3 or TRBV12-4 to TRBJ2-7; D gene ambiguous. V lost 5 bases and J 6 bases, leaving 11 bases between the germline ends. The CDR3 spans 12 residues. The CDR3 spells CASSPAVVEQYF. DNA for the CDR3: TGTGCCAGCAGTCCAGCCGTGGTCGAGCAGTACTTC.

This clonotype was counted once. This chain connects TRBV9 to TRBJ2-7; 7 bases are shared with TRBD2. With V trimmed by 4 bases and J by 0 bases, 7 bases remained unmatched. This CDR3 has 15 amino acids. Germline V gives CDR1 SGDLS, CDR2 YYNGEE. CDR3 in amino acids: CASSPRGGSSYEQYF. CDR3 sequence (DNA): TGTGCCAGCAGCCCGAGGGGCGGGAGCTCCTACGAGCAGTACTTC.

The chain recombines TRBV20-1 with TRBJ2-1; D possibly corresponds to TRBD2 (5 bases). Germline V gives CDR1 DFQATT, CDR2 SNEGSKA (reference sequence). With 3 bases removed from V and 7 bases from J, the gap between germline ends came to 16 bases. The CDR3 spans 14 residues. CDR3 DNA sequence: TGCAGTGCTAGTACGGGGATAGGTAGGAATGAGCAGTTCTTC. The encoded protein is CSASTGIGRNEQFF.

The chain joins TRBV4-2 to TRBJ2-3; D is uncertain. The CDR3 runs to 14 residues. The germline V gene has CDR1 LGHNA and CDR2 YNFKEQ. V was pared by 0 bases and J by 6 bases, with 10 bases between. In nucleotides, the CDR3 is TGTGCCAGCAGCCAAGAAGTCCAACTGGATACGCAGTATTTT. This sequence encodes CASSQEVQLDTQYF.

V usage is TRBV28 and J usage is TRBJ2-5, with TRBD1 matching over 11 bases. V was clipped by 6 bases and J by 7 bases; unmatched bases: 10. The CDR3 consists of 15 residues. Germline CDR1 reads MDHEN; CDR2 reads SYDVKM. The CDR3 loop reads CASSPGQGAAMTQYF. The CDR3 DNA follows: TGTGCCAGCAGCCCCGGACAGGGGGCGGCGATGACCCAGTACTTC. The variable domain in full, completed from reference TRBV28 and TRBJ2-5, reads DVKVTQSSRYLVKRTGEKVFLECVQDMDHENMFWYRQDPGLGLRLIYFSYDVKMKEKGDIPEGYSVSREKKERFSLILESASTNQTSMYLCASSPGQGAAMTQYFGPGTRLLVL.

This clonotype has only a few counts. The rearrangement joins TRBV4-3 to TRBJ2-1; D is perhaps TRBD1 (6 bases). Germline V CDR1 and CDR2: LGHNA, YSLEER. The CDR3 sequence is 16 residues long. V dropped 4 bases and J dropped 4 bases, with 17 bases sitting between them. Here the CDR3 reads CASSPDGQGGYNEQFF. CDR3 nucleotides: TGCGCCAGCAGCCCAGACGGACAAGGGGGTTACAATGAGCAGTTCTTC.

This clonotype appeared a few times. This chain connects TRBV7-9 to TRBJ2-1; D unresolved. CDR1 is SEHNR and CDR2 is FQNEAQ in the germline V gene (reference sequence). V was pared by 6 bases and J by 10 bases, with 13 bases between. The CDR3 length is 12 residues. CDR3 sequence reads: CASSWTLVEQFF. The CDR3 DNA reads as TGTGCCAGCAGTTGGACCCTCGTGGAGCAGTTCTTC.

This clonotype was seen ten or more times. The V and J genes are TRBV4-3 and TRBJ2-1; D gene ambiguous. CDR3 length: 15 amino acids. Germline lookup yields CDR1 LGHNA and CDR2 YSLEER. The V end lost 0 bases, the J end lost 9 bases, and 15 bases lay between the germline ends. DNA for the CDR3: TGCGCCAGCAGCCAAGATTCTAGTGGGAAGATTGAGCAGTTCTTC. It yields the protein CASSQDSSGKIEQFF.